This entry features one TCR beta chain sequence. The entry originates in a study of blood T cell repertoires in COVID-19. This CDR3 region has 16 residues. Germline V lookup: CDR1 SEHNR, CDR2 FQNEAQ (reference sequence). The V segment lost 8 bases and the J segment 2 bases; nucleotides outside the gene matches: 14. Here immunoSEQ multiplex PCR was the method, and the copy in TCRdb shows in-frame clones only, minus some. The table lists approximately 270,000 clones, approximately 90% of them singletons, with around 0.88% in the top ten. The V gene is TRBV7-9, the J gene TRBJ2-5; TRBD2 aligns across 7 bases. The sequence came from a man between 25 and 39 years old with acute or convalescent COVID-19. What was sequenced was peripheral blood. The CDR3 region has the DNA TGTGCCAGCTTCCGGGGGGATAGCCCGATTCAAGAGACCCAGTACTTC. It encodes CASFRGDSPIQETQYF.